This TCR beta chain was captured in a study of neurological immune-mediated disorders. This clonotype was recorded many times. MiXCR, applied by TCRdb to the 5' RACE reads, yields one record per CDR3 protein. The sample has 54,000 or so distinct CDR3 sequences, approximately 3.9% seen once; the top ten hold 6% to 7%. This CDR3 comprises 9 residues. The V end was cut by 8 bases, the J end by 10 bases, with 11 bases between. CDR1 and CDR2 (germline): SQVTM, ANQGSEA. Material: PBMCs. This receptor was obtained from a man in his sixties with multiple sclerosis. The rearrangement joins TRBV29-1 to TRBJ2-5, with D maybe TRBD1 (5 bases). In DNA, the CDR3 is TGCAGCATTAGTCAGGGCCAGTACTTC. Amino acid sequence: CSISQGQYF.